This entry lists 2 T cell receptor beta chains sequenced from one sample in a study of T cell clones after liver transplantation. Here immunoSEQ multiplex PCR was the method, and the copy in TCRdb shows in-frame clones only, minus some. The sample lists tens of thousands of clones, over 60% occurring once. This specimen was CD4+ T cells from blood, taken at the 22-month timepoint. Receptor source: a human patient who received a liver transplant. A subset of T cells may come from the graft donor.

V is TRBV30 and J is TRBJ2-7; no reliable D call. Germline V gives CDR1 GTSNPN, CDR2 SVGIG (reference sequence). The CDR3 totals 12 residues. With 5 bases removed from V and 4 bases from J, the gap between germline ends came to 12 bases. This CDR3 reads CAWGSTRYEQYF. The DNA for the CDR3 is TGTGCCTGGGGATCGACACGGTACGAGCAGTACTTC.

The chain couples TRBV30 to TRBJ1-1; D is unresolved. The CDR3 runs 11 residues. Trimming stripped 8 bases from V and 0 bases from J, with 7 bases between. Germline CDR1 is GTSNPN and CDR2 is SVGIG (reference sequence). CDR3: CAGQVNTEAFF. The CDR3 region has the DNA TGTGCCGGTCAGGTGAACACTGAAGCTTTCTTT.